The subject of this entry is one T cell receptor (beta chain). The source of the sample is a study of shared T cell receptors in the human thymus. Libraries were prepared by immunoSEQ multiplex PCR; TCRdb keeps only in-frame clonotypes and omits some of them. Among hundreds of thousands of clones listed, more than 70% were seen once. Per germline, CDR1 SGHNT and CDR2 YYREEE (reference sequence). CDR3 length equals 14 residues. Trimming at V came to 2 bases and at J to 6 bases, leaving 8 bases not matched to a gene. These data also formed part of another study, on human thymus T cells. Per that study: Corrective heart surgery yielded the resections from which the thymus tissue came. Use of V and J genes seemed skewed within the thymic and blood repertoires. There were highly overlapping thymic repertoires among unrelated individuals, as related research reported.

The sample was thymocytes. The TCR comes from a boy under two years old with a congenital heart defect. J is TRBJ2-7 and V is TRBV5-4, with 7 nucleotides matching TRBD2. The CDR3 here is CASSLAGRELEQYF. The DNA of the CDR3 is TGTGCCAGCAGCTTAGCGGGAAGGGAGCTCGAGCAGTACTTC.